This T cell receptor beta chain was identified in a study of T cell responses to AZD1222 COVID-19 vaccine. Study observations and caveats: Baseline serostatus was positive in only 5 to 7 AZD1222 recipients.

The data were produced by immunoSEQ multiplex PCR, yet TCRdb's version contains in-frame clones alone and is incomplete. The sample records about 110,000 clones, roughly 90% being singletons. In the case of this clone: Its antigen is still unknown.

This receptor was taken from an adult in good health. The material sequenced was peripheral blood, taken on day 0 of AZD1222 vaccination.

The CDR3 DNA follows: TGTGCCAGCAGTTTGGGGGGCACCGGGGAGCTGTTTTTT. Translating gives CASSLGGTGELFF. The chain carries TRBV12-3 or TRBV12-4 and TRBJ2-2; a possible D gene is TRBD2 (6 bases). The CDR3 consists of 13 residues. V shed 3 bases and J shed 4 bases, with 6 bases lying between them.